This paragraph covers one TCR beta chain sequence. Its antigen is as yet unknown. These data belong to a study of cytomegalovirus exposure and HLA in healthy donors. General study results and limits: With DRB1 most and HLA-C fewest, TCR association rates differed between HLA loci in a later analysis.

PCR employed 60 Vbeta and 13 Jbeta primers. Using immunoSEQ multiplex PCR, the repertoire was profiled, and TCRdb retains in-frame clones only, with some absent. Of roughly 120,000 clones listed, about 60% are singletons. The sample comprised PBMCs. This clonotype originated in a man aged 35 to 55 in good health and CMV-seropositive.

CDR3 region: CASSSGQQNEKLFF. The CDR3 DNA reads TGCGCCAGCAGCTCGGGACAGCAAAATGAAAAACTGTTTTTT. The V gene is TRBV5-1, the J gene TRBJ1-4; 7 nucleotides agree with TRBD1. This CDR3 is 14 amino acids long. Unmatched junction bases numbered 4, after V lost 3 bases and J lost 5 bases. In germline, CDR1 is SGHRS, CDR2 YFSETQ.